These T cell receptor beta chains were read from a single sample in a study of response to subunit inactivated influenza vaccine. TCRdb reprocessed the RT-PCR reads with MiXCR, giving one entry per CDR3 protein. Of approximately 530,000 distinct CDR3 sequences listed, approximately 7.7% are singletons. This sample comprised PBMCs from blood, obtained around 25 months after vaccination. Every receptor here comes from a man aged 50-75 years who received an inactivated influenza vaccine. CDR3s include the opening cysteine and the closing phenylalanine or tryptophan. The D gene is left open where the match is weak. Size is omitted from some rows. Given values are once, few, many or a class for expanded clones.

clone_size	d_call	v_call	j_call	cdr3_nt	cdr3_aa
once	TRBD2	TRBV7-9	TRBJ2-7	TGTGCCAGCAGCCTGCCCGGACTAGGTAGTCGCGAGCAGTACTTC	CASSLPGLGSREQYF
-	TRBD1	TRBV9	TRBJ1-2	TGTGCCAGCAGCCTGACCGGGACAGAAGATGGCTACACCTTC	CASSLTGTEDGYTF
few	-	TRBV7-2	TRBJ2-5	TGTGCCAGCAGCTTAAATAGAGGGGTTTGGCAAGAGACCCAGTACTTC	CASSLNRGVWQETQYF
-	-	TRBV4-2	TRBJ1-2	TGTGCCAGCAGCCAAGATGGGGTCGGTCCAAACTATGGCTACACCTTC	CASSQDGVGPNYGYTF
-	TRBD2	TRBV20-1	TRBJ2-3	TGCAGTGCTAGAGATCCCACGCGGGAGCGCACAGATACGCAGTATTTT	CSARDPTRERTDTQYF
-	TRBD1	TRBV12-3/TRBV12-4	TRBJ1-2	TGTGCCAGCAGCCCCGACAGGGGGCTACACTATGGCTACACCTTC	CASSPDRGLHYGYTF
-	TRBD1	TRBV12-3/TRBV12-4	TRBJ2-3	TGTGCCAGCAATTCGAGGACAGGGGGCGCAGATACGCAGTATTTT	CASNSRTGGADTQYF
few	-	TRBV12-3/TRBV12-4	TRBJ2-7	TGTGCCAGCAGGGGAAGTTCCTACGAGCAGTACTTC	CASRGSSYEQYF
-	-	TRBV13	TRBJ2-3	TGTGCCAGCAGCTTATTTCAGCAGAGCACAGATACGCAGTATTTT	CASSLFQQSTDTQYF
many	TRBD1	TRBV5-1	TRBJ2-3	TGCGCCAGCAGCTTGGTAGGGGGCCTCACAGATACGCAGTATTTT	CASSLVGGLTDTQYF
-	TRBD1	TRBV5-5	TRBJ2-7	TGTGCCAGCAGCGCATGGGACAGGGTATTCCCCGAGCAGTACTTC	CASSAWDRVFPEQYF
-	-	TRBV3-1	TRBJ1-1	TGTGCCAGCAGCCAAGAAGACGGGACAAGGGCTTTCTTT	CASSQEDGTRAFF
few	TRBD2	TRBV4-3	TRBJ2-5	TGCGCCAGCAGCCGAACCCCAGCGGGAGGACCAGAGACCCAGTACTTC	CASSRTPAGGPETQYF
few	TRBD2	TRBV15	TRBJ2-1	TGTGCCACCAGCAGAGATTTTAGCGGGGGGTATATCAATGAGCAGTTCTTC	CATSRDFSGGYINEQFF
-	-	TRBV12-3/TRBV12-4	TRBJ1-1	TGTGCCAGCAGCCGATACGTGGGCACTGAAGCTTTCTTT	CASSRYVGTEAFF
many	TRBD2	TRBV11-2	TRBJ2-1	TGTGCCAGCAGCTTAGGAGAAATTAGCGGGGACCTCTACAATGAGCAGTTCTTC	CASSLGEISGDLYNEQFF
-	TRBD1	TRBV7-6	TRBJ2-7	TGTGCCAGCAGCCCTTCTTTCAGGGGGAGCTCCTACGAGCAGTACTTC	CASSPSFRGSSYEQYF
-	-	TRBV7-9	TRBJ2-2	TGTGCCAGCAGCTTATCCGAACGCACCGGGGAGCTGTTTTTT	CASSLSERTGELFF
many	-	TRBV12-3/TRBV12-4	TRBJ2-7	TGTGCCAGCAGTTTGGGGGCAGGGTCCTACGAGCAGTACTTC	CASSLGAGSYEQYF
many	-	TRBV12-3/TRBV12-4	TRBJ1-1	TGTGCCAGCACCATCGAGATAGGGACTGAAGCTTTCTTT	CASTIEIGTEAFF
many	-	TRBV6-2/TRBV6-3	TRBJ1-1	TGTGCCAGCAGTCTTCCTGGTAGAAGGACGGGGAACACTGAAGCTTTCTTT	CASSLPGRRTGNTEAFF
many	TRBD2	TRBV5-1	TRBJ2-5	TGCGCCAGCAGGGGACTACAAGAGACCCAGTACTTC	CASRGLQETQYF
-	-	TRBV18	TRBJ2-7	TGTGCCATCTCACTTTACGAGGGGTTCACTTACGAGCAGTACTTC	CAISLYEGFTYEQYF
-	TRBD1	TRBV7-8	TRBJ2-5	TGTGCCAGCAGCCCAACGACAGGGCGGGAGACCCAGTACTTC	CASSPTTGRETQYF